The 26 T cell receptor beta chains presented below share a single source sample, sequenced in a study of T cell changes during pregnancy in multiple sclerosis. The assay was immunoSEQ multiplex PCR, and TCRdb's table has in-frame clones only and misses some. Of fewer than 70,000 clones in the sample, roughly nine tenths were seen once. The sample here was peripheral blood, taken in the first trimester of pregnancy. The receptors derive from a female donor with multiple sclerosis, enrolled in a pregnancy study.

The CDR3 region has the DNA TGTGCCAGCAGTTCACAGGGGACGACCTACGAGCAGTACTTC. Amino acids: CASSSQGTTYEQYF. The rearrangement uses TRBV11-2 and TRBJ2-7, with 7 nucleotides matching TRBD1. Germline assignment: CDR1 SGHAT and CDR2 FQNNGV. V dropped 6 bases and J dropped 2; count of bases not matched to a gene: 7. This CDR3 contains 14 residues.

This chain joins TRBV27 and TRBJ1-2; no clear D gene. The germline gives CDR1 MNHEY, CDR2 SMNVEV (reference sequence). The CDR3 extends over 13 amino acids. V was clipped by 0 bases and J by 5 bases, with 7 bases between them. The CDR3 DNA follows: TGTGCCAGCAGTTTATCGTCTAGTTATGGCTACACCTTC. Residues: CASSLSSSYGYTF.

The CDR3 DNA sequence: TGTGCCAGCAGCCCAGGACAGGGGGCGAGGCACGAGCAGTACTTC. It is translated as CASSPGQGARHEQYF. V is TRBV7-6 and J is TRBJ2-7; 11 positions match TRBD1. Germline CDR1 SGHVS, CDR2 FNYEAQ. J was trimmed by 5 bases and V by 5 bases; bases with no gene match: 8. CDR3 length equals 15 residues.

This chain links TRBV7-2 with TRBJ2-7, with 9 positions matching TRBD1. V lost 6 bases and J lost 3; bases outside the gene matches: 9. Per the germline V gene, CDR1 is SGHTA and CDR2 is FQGNSA. The CDR3 loop spans 15 amino acids. The chain's CDR3 is CASRSTGGSLYEQYF. CDR3 nucleotide sequence: TGTGCCAGCAGGTCAACAGGGGGCTCTCTCTACGAGCAGTACTTC.

V gene TRBV11-3 combines with J gene TRBJ2-1; the match to TRBD2 covers 8 bases. V was clipped by 0 bases and J by 6 bases; unmatched bases: 13. The CDR3 length is 18 residues. The germline gives CDR1 SGHNT, CDR2 YENEEA. The CDR3 here is CASSLDQGGTRMANEQFF. The CDR3 DNA sequence: TGTGCCAGCAGCTTAGATCAGGGAGGGACTAGGATGGCCAATGAGCAGTTCTTC. Filled out from reference TRBV11-3 and TRBJ2-1, the complete variable domain reads EAGVVQSPRYKIIEKKQPVAFWCNPISGHNTLYWYLQNLGQGPELLIRYENEEAVDDSQLPKDRFSAERLKGVDSTLKIQPAELGDSAVYLCASSLDQGGTRMANEQFFGPGTRLTVL.

V is TRBV19 and J is TRBJ1-5; 10 bases line up with TRBD1. J lost 6 bases, V lost 5 bases, and 10 bases had no gene match. The CDR3 loop spans 16 amino acids. Per the germline V gene, CDR1 is LNHDA and CDR2 is SQIVND (reference sequence). The CDR3 DNA reads as TGTGCCAGTAGTCCCAGAGGGACAGGGGCGGCTCAGCCCCAGCATTTT. The encoded protein is CASSPRGTGAAQPQHF.

The V call is TRBV4-1, the J call TRBJ1-4; a possible D gene is TRBD1 (6 bases). The germline gives CDR1 MGHRA, CDR2 YSYEKL. With 1 base removed from V and 8 bases from J, the gap between germline ends came to 14 bases. CDR3 size: 15 residues. CDR3 sequence: CASSQVEQGWEKLFF. CDR3 in DNA: TGCGCCAGCAGCCAAGTGGAACAGGGTTGGGAAAAACTGTTTTTT.

This rearrangement joins TRBV5-4 to TRBJ2-3; a possible D gene is TRBD2 (6 bases). V dropped 3 bases and J dropped 2 bases, with 13 bases sitting between them. Germline CDR1 reads SGHNT; CDR2 reads YYREEE (reference sequence). The CDR3 sequence is 15 residues long. The CDR3 region is CASSYDGEDTDTQYF. For the CDR3, the DNA is TGTGCCAGCAGCTACGACGGGGAGGACACAGATACGCAGTATTTT.

The chain is built from TRBV7-2 and TRBJ1-1, with D maybe TRBD1 (5 bases). V gave up 6 bases and J gave up 2 bases, with 7 bases separating them. The CDR3 is 12 residues long. Germline V lookup: CDR1 SGHTA, CDR2 FQGNSA. In nucleotides, the CDR3 is TGTGCCAGCAGACAGGACAACACTGAAGCTTTCTTT. It specifies CASRQDNTEAFF.

The rearrangement joins TRBV6-6 to TRBJ2-7; D might be TRBD2 (6 bases). The CDR3 covers 14 residues. Trimming took 5 bases from V and 3 from J, leaving 14 bases between them. CDR1 is MNHNY and CDR2 is SVGAGI in the germline V gene (reference sequence). CDR3 protein: CASSVVAEIYEQYF. The CDR3 DNA reads TGTGCCAGCAGTGTTGTAGCGGAGATCTACGAGCAGTACTTC.

The chain combines TRBV6-5 with TRBJ2-7, with a weak D call TRBD2 (6 bases). This CDR3 is built from 15 residues. Germline CDR1 MNHEY, CDR2 SVGAGI. V lost 8 bases and J 7 bases, leaving 24 bases between the germline ends. The CDR3, as DNA: TGTGCCAGCGGGCCTTCCGGGACTCGCACTACGGAGCAGTACTTC. The encoded protein is CASGPSGTRTTEQYF.

This chain links TRBV30 with TRBJ1-1; 9 bases fit TRBD1. Germline values: CDR1 GTSNPN, CDR2 SVGIG (reference sequence). V lost 0 bases to trimming and J lost 5 bases; unmatched junction nucleotides: 7. This CDR3 is built from 15 residues. The CDR3 spells CAWSVTGGWGTEAFF. The CDR3 DNA reads as TGTGCCTGGAGTGTCACAGGGGGCTGGGGTACTGAAGCTTTCTTT.

Only one count was recorded for this clone. The genes are TRBV18 and TRBJ2-7, with D possibly being TRBD2 (5 bases). The CDR3 length is 13 residues. Germline CDR1 KGHSH, CDR2 LQKENI. Trimming shortened V by 8 bases and J by 7 bases, and 18 bases separated the two germline ends. CDR3 coding DNA: TGTGCCAGCACCGGGGTCGAGAGAGAAGAGCAGTACTTC. As protein: CASTGVEREEQYF.

CDR3 in amino acids: CASSDRAEAEQYF. The CDR3 DNA is TGTGCCAGTAGTGACAGGGCCGAGGCCGAGCAGTACTTC. This chain uses TRBV19 with TRBJ2-7; 7 bases align to TRBD1. J gave up 6 bases and V 5 bases, and 7 bases lay outside the gene matches. Germline V CDR1 and CDR2: LNHDA, SQIVND (reference sequence). This CDR3 is built from 13 residues.

The genes are TRBV5-4 and TRBJ2-2, with D unresolved. CDR1 is SGHNT and CDR2 is YYREEE in the germline V gene (reference sequence). V lost 2 bases, J lost 5 bases, and 10 bases lay in between. The length of the CDR3 is 14 residues. CDR3 DNA sequence: TGTGCCAGCAGCTTACAGCAGAGAACCGGGGAGCTGTTTTTT. Its protein product is CASSLQQRTGELFF.

This clone was counted once. The J gene is TRBJ2-1, the V gene TRBV9; unclear D gene. Trimming took off 1 base at V and 4 bases at J, with 12 bases between the two ends. CDR1 is SGDLS, CDR2 YYNGEE, per germline. The CDR3 has 15 amino acids. The DNA for the CDR3 is TGTGCCAGCAGCGTACAGAGCGTCGATTACAATGAGCAGTTCTTC. Translating gives CASSVQSVDYNEQFF.

The J gene is TRBJ2-1, the V gene TRBV5-4, with TRBD2 matching 7 bases. This CDR3 is built from 12 residues. In germline, CDR1 is SGHNT, CDR2 YYREEE (reference sequence). V lost 4 bases and J lost 10; bases outside the gene matches: 5. CDR3 sequence (DNA): TGTGCCAGCAGCCCTAGCGGATACGAGCAGTTCTTC. It encodes CASSPSGYEQFF.

V usage is TRBV19 and J usage is TRBJ2-2; 12 positions agree with TRBD2. With 9 bases clipped from V and 4 bases from J, the junction kept 12 bases outside the gene matches. The CDR3 has 17 residues. From germline, CDR1 is LNHDA and CDR2 SQIVND (reference sequence). CDR3 region: CASERPSGRAPTGELFF. CDR3 nucleotides: TGTGCCAGCGAACGACCTAGCGGGAGGGCACCCACCGGGGAGCTGTTTTTT.

The chain links TRBV10-3 to TRBJ1-1; 7 nucleotides agree with TRBD1. Germline V gene lookup returns CDR1 ENHRY and CDR2 SYGVKD. The junction had 13 bases not matched to a gene; V was cut back by 5 bases and J by 4 bases. CDR3 size: 16 residues. The CDR3 reads CAISRPEDRTSTEAFF. The CDR3 nucleotides are TGTGCCATCAGTCGGCCGGAGGACAGGACGAGCACTGAAGCTTTCTTT.

This clone has only one observation. The CDR3 nucleotides are TGTGCCAGCAGCACCGACAGGGGTGGTGCAGATACGCAGTATTTT. Protein sequence: CASSTDRGGADTQYF. This chain connects TRBV6-4 to TRBJ2-3, with TRBD1 matching over 8 bases. V trimming: 6 bases; J trimming: 4 bases; junction bases outside the gene matches: 9. Germline lookup yields CDR1 MRHNA and CDR2 SNTAGT. This CDR3 region has 15 residues.

The V and J genes are TRBV27 and TRBJ2-7; TRBD1 matches at 7 bases. The CDR3 loop spans 15 amino acids. Unmatched junction bases numbered 3, after V lost 1 base and J lost 0 bases. Germline values: CDR1 MNHEY, CDR2 SMNVEV (reference sequence). The CDR3 protein is CASSLYTGVSYEQYF. The CDR3 DNA follows: TGTGCCAGCAGTTTATATACAGGGGTCTCCTACGAGCAGTACTTC.

The chain links TRBV30 to TRBJ2-7; 7 positions match TRBD2. Germline loops: CDR1 GTSNPN, CDR2 SVGIG (reference sequence). The length of the CDR3 is 16 residues. The junction had 10 bases not matched to a gene; V was cut back by 0 bases and J by 2 bases. DNA for the CDR3: TGTGCCTGGAGTGTTATTCAGGGAGGGGTCCCCTACGAGCAGTACTTC. Encoded protein: CAWSVIQGGVPYEQYF.

The rearrangement links TRBV2 to TRBJ1-1; D is uncertain. The CDR3 consists of 11 residues. V was trimmed by 3 bases and J by 5 bases, leaving 4 bases between them. Per the germline V gene, CDR1 is SNHLY and CDR2 is FYNNEI. The CDR3 here is CASSEQTEAFF. The CDR3, as DNA: TGTGCCAGCAGTGAGCAGACTGAAGCTTTCTTT.

The rearrangement joins TRBV27 to TRBJ2-7, with a possible D match to TRBD1 (5 bases). This CDR3 spans 15 amino acids. V lost 4 bases and J 0 bases, leaving 13 bases between the germline ends. Looked up from germline, CDR1 is MNHEY and CDR2 is SMNVEV (reference sequence). CDR3 residues: CASSSLIGASYEQYF. The DNA of the CDR3 is TGTGCCAGCAGTTCCCTCATAGGGGCCTCCTACGAGCAGTACTTC.

The chain recombines TRBV7-2 with TRBJ1-5; D is possibly TRBD1 (5 bases). The CDR3 has 15 amino acids. CDR1 and CDR2 (germline): SGHTA, FQGNSA. V lost 1 base and J lost 5, with 12 bases in between. In DNA, the CDR3 is TGTGCCAGCAGCTTAGTAAGTCCGGGGGATCAGCCCCAGCATTTT. Protein: CASSLVSPGDQPQHF.

This sequence joins TRBV6-5 and TRBJ1-5; D might be TRBD1 (6 bases). The CDR3 extends over 13 amino acids. Trimming took off 6 bases at V and 10 bases at J, with 16 bases between the two ends. Germline CDR1 is MNHEY and CDR2 is SVGAGI. CDR3 residues: CASSGRGGGPQHF. Here the CDR3 DNA reads TGTGCCAGCAGCGGGAGGGGGGGTGGTCCCCAGCATTTT.